One sample yielded the 10 T cell receptor beta chains listed below, sequenced in a study of T cell responses to AZD1222 COVID-19 vaccine (dated by TCRdb to 2020 to 2023). Explained via the paper, the time point label denotes: baseline before first vaccination. The receptor library was made with the immunoSEQ multiplex PCR assay. TCRdb's version of the immuneACCESS table is confined to in-frame rearrangements and falls short of the full clone set. An unresolved V gene accounts for under half of the shortfall where checked; the remainder is of unknown origin. This sample holds 110,000 to 150,000 clones; 88% were observed only once. Nearly 3.5% of the sample is taken by the ten largest. The starting material was peripheral blood, obtained on day 0 of AZD1222 vaccination. The receptors come from an adult in good health.

This clone came up once. The chain has TRBV19 and TRBJ2-7; TRBD1 aligns across 8 bases. Germline loops: CDR1 LNHDA, CDR2 SQIVND (reference sequence). The CDR3 consists of 14 residues. The junction had 4 bases not matched to a gene; V was cut back by 3 bases and J by 3 bases. The CDR3 DNA is TGTGCCAGTAGTATTTCGGGACAGGACTACGAGCAGTACTTC. Its translation: CASSISGQDYEQYF.

The rearrangement joins TRBV11-2 to TRBJ2-1, with D hard to call. Per germline, CDR1 SGHAT and CDR2 FQNNGV. V dropped 6 bases and J dropped 6 bases, with 12 bases sitting between them. This CDR3 contains 13 residues. The CDR3 DNA follows: TGTGCCAGCAGGCCCGGGCGCTCCAATGAGCAGTTCTTC. Protein: CASRPGRSNEQFF.

The CDR3 here is CASSAGGSVGELFF. CDR3 nucleotide sequence: TGTGCCAGCAGCGCGGGAGGGTCGGTCGGGGAGCTGTTTTTT. V is TRBV9 and J is TRBJ2-2; TRBD2 aligns across 8 bases. CDR1 SGDLS and CDR2 YYNGEE come from the germline V gene. V was clipped by 3 bases and J by 7 bases; unmatched bases: 5. This CDR3 is built from 14 residues.

This chain uses TRBV9 with TRBJ2-1; unclear D gene. Germline-derived CDR1 and CDR2 are SGDLS and YYNGEE. The CDR3 totals 13 residues. V was cut by 3 bases and J by 12 bases, with 16 bases left in between. Here the CDR3 reads CASSAAIGVVQFF. The CDR3 DNA reads as TGTGCCAGCAGCGCCGCTATAGGTGTGGTGCAGTTCTTC.

The chain combines TRBV3-1 (or the pseudogene TRBV3-2) with TRBJ2-2; D possibly corresponds to TRBD2 (5 bases). Trimming stripped 4 bases from V and 1 base from J, with 7 bases between. Germline CDR1 is LGHDT and CDR2 is YNNKEL (reference sequence). The CDR3 runs 14 residues. The CDR3 protein is CASSLTMNTGELFF. The CDR3 DNA sequence: TGTGCCAGCAGCCTGACTATGAACACCGGGGAGCTGTTTTTT.

This clone was detected once. V and J are TRBV21-1 and TRBJ2-2. TRBV21-1 is flagged as a pseudogene. The CDR3 loop spans 18 amino acids. The CDR3 reads CASSTNRRPRDITGELFF. The CDR3 DNA reads as TGTGCCAGCAGCACGAACAGGAGGCCTAGAGATATCACCGGGGAGCTGTTTTTT.

V and J are TRBV27 and TRBJ2-2, with 14 positions matching TRBD2. The junction had 17 bases not matched to a gene; V was cut back by 3 bases and J by 5 bases. Germline CDR1 MNHEY, CDR2 SMNVEV (reference sequence). The CDR3 is made up of 21 amino acids. CDR3 bases: TGTGCCAGCAGTTTTCATAGCGCCTTGGGGACTAGCGGGAGACGGACCGGGGAGCTGTTTTTT. Its translation: CASSFHSALGTSGRRTGELFF.

This clone was detected only once. The V and J genes are TRBV30 and TRBJ2-2; perhaps TRBD1 as D (5 bases). V was clipped by 0 bases and J by 6 bases, with 8 bases between them. The CDR3 spans 13 residues. The V gene's germline CDR1 is GTSNPN and CDR2 SVGIG (reference sequence). The CDR3, as DNA: TGTGCCTGGAGTGTAAGGGGCCCCGGGGAGCTGTTTTTT. Residues: CAWSVRGPGELFF.

This clone was observed a handful of times. The chain has TRBV5-1 and TRBJ2-5; D is unclear. The CDR3 is made up of 12 amino acids. Trimming left V 1 base short and J 5 bases short, with 6 bases between. Germline V gene data show CDR1 as SGHRS and CDR2 as YFSETQ. The CDR3 nucleotides are TGCGCCAGCAGCTTGAATCCTGAGACCCAGTACTTC. Its translation: CASSLNPETQYF. Looking up the rest from reference TRBV5-1 and TRBJ2-5 gives the full variable domain: KAGVTQTPRYLIKTRGQQVTLSCSPISGHRSVSWYQQTPGQGLQFLFEYFSETQRNKGNFPGRFSGRQFSNSRSEMNVSTLELGDSALYLCASSLNPETQYFGPGTRLLVL.

The CDR3 is CASSFRDTPYEQYF. The CDR3 DNA follows: TGCGCCAGCAGCTTTAGGGACACTCCCTACGAGCAGTACTTC. V usage is TRBV5-1 and J usage is TRBJ2-7; D possibly corresponds to TRBD1 (6 bases). Germline V gene lookup returns CDR1 SGHRS and CDR2 YFSETQ. V was trimmed by 2 bases and J by 2 bases, leaving 11 bases between them. This CDR3 is 14 amino acids long.